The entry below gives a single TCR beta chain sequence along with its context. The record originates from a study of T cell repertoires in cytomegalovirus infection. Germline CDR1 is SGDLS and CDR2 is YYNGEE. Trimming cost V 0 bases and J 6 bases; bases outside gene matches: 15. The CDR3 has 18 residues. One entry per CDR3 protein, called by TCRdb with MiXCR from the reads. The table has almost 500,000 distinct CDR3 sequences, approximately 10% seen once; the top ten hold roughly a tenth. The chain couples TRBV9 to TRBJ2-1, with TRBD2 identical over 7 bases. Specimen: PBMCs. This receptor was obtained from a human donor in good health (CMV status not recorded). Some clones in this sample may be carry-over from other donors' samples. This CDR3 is CASSVGGTTSKPSNEQFF. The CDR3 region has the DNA TGTGCCAGCAGCGTAGGGGGGACTACCAGCAAACCCTCCAATGAGCAGTTCTTC.